This T cell receptor beta chain was sequenced in a study of glioma-infiltrating T cells. The CDR3 loop spans 18 amino acids. Germline-derived CDR1 and CDR2 are MNHEY and SMNVEV (reference sequence). TCR alpha and beta CDR3 regions were amplified from RNA using iRepertoire nested multiplex PCR. TCRdb processed the multiplex PCR reads anew with MiXCR; each CDR3 protein has one entry. The repertoire has about 400,000 distinct CDR3 sequences, more than 35% of them found once; the top ten carry around 12%. Worth noting for this clonotype: A read error may explain this, as a much larger clone is one base away.

The TCR was taken from a human donor with low-grade glioma or glioblastoma, undergoing nonglioma brain surgery, or in good health (not recorded which). V is TRBV27 and J is TRBJ2-7; 12 positions agree with TRBD2. The sample comprised glioma tissue, nonneoplastic brain tissue, or PBMCs (not recorded which). This CDR3 is CASSLYSTSGSPLYGQYF. The CDR3 coding sequence is TGTGCCAGCAGTTTATACTCGACTAGCGGGAGCCCCCTCTACGGGCAGTACTTC.